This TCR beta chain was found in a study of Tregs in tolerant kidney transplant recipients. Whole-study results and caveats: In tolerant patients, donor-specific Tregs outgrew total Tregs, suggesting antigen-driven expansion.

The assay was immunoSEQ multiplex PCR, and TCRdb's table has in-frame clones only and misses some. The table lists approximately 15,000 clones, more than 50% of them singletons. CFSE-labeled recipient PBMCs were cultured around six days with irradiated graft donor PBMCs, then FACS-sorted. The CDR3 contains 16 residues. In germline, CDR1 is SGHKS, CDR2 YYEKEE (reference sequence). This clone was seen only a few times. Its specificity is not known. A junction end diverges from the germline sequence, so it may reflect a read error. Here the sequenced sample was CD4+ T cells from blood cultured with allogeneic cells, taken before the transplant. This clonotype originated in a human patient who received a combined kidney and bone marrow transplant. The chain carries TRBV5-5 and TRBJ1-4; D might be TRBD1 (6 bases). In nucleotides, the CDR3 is TGCGCCAGCAGCCAGGGACCGAGGGGGACGGGTGAAAAACTGTTTTTT. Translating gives CASSQGPRGTGEKLFF.